The 32 T cell receptor beta chains in this list originate from one sample, sequenced in a study of cytomegalovirus exposure and HLA in healthy donors. The study ran its PCR with 60 Vbeta and 13 Jbeta primers. TCRdb's copy holds only in-frame clones and misses some; the assay was immunoSEQ multiplex PCR. This sample yields around 130,000 clones, of which around 65% are seen a single time; around 1.8% belongs to the top ten. Specimen: PBMCs. These receptors all come from a male donor in good health and CMV-seronegative.

V usage is TRBV7-9 and J usage is TRBJ2-5, with D possibly being TRBD1 (5 bases). This CDR3 is built from 13 residues. CDR1 SEHNR and CDR2 FQNEAQ come from the germline V gene (reference sequence). V was pared by 5 bases and J by 6 bases, with 13 bases between. In nucleotides, the CDR3 is TGTGCCAGCAGCGATTCCAGGGCGCAGACCCAGTACTTC. Translated: CASSDSRAQTQYF.

The J gene is TRBJ2-1, the V gene TRBV4-3, with 10 positions matching TRBD2. Germline-derived CDR1 and CDR2 are LGHNA and YSLEER. With 1 base clipped from V and 10 bases from J, the junction kept 19 bases outside the gene matches. The CDR3 has 19 residues. The CDR3 is CASSQARLAGRFWPREQFF. The CDR3 DNA sequence: TGCGCCAGCAGCCAAGCCCGACTAGCGGGCCGGTTCTGGCCGAGGGAGCAGTTCTTC.

The rearrangement uses TRBV15 and TRBJ1-5; the D is unclear. Germline V CDR1 and CDR2: LNHNV, YYDKDF (reference sequence). CDR3 length: 15 amino acids. Trimming removed 0 bases at V and 1 base at J, with 7 bases between. CDR3 region: CATSRDYGSNQPQHF. In nucleotides, the CDR3 is TGTGCCACCAGCAGAGATTACGGGAGCAATCAGCCCCAGCATTTT. Based on the CDR3 plus reference TRBV15 and TRBJ1-5, the full variable domain is DAMVIQNPRYQVTQFGKPVTLSCSQTLNHNVMYWYQQKSSQAPKLLFHYYDKDFNNEADTPDNFQSRRPNTSFCFLDIRSPGLGDTAMYLCATSRDYGSNQPQHFGDGTRLSIL.

This chain uses TRBV28 with TRBJ2-7; 7 nucleotides line up with TRBD1. Per germline, CDR1 MDHEN and CDR2 SYDVKM. This CDR3 contains 15 residues. V dropped 5 bases and J dropped 6; count of bases not matched to a gene: 13. CDR3 bases: TGTGCCAGCAGTCCTCGGACAGGTGGGTGGGGCGAGCAGTACTTC. This codes for CASSPRTGGWGEQYF.

The CDR3 sequence: CASSTTGVGNTIYF. In DNA form, the CDR3 reads TGTGCCAGCAGCACTACAGGGGTCGGAAACACCATATATTTT. The V and J genes are TRBV5-6 and TRBJ1-3; 7 bases map to TRBD1. This CDR3 region has 14 residues. Germline loops: CDR1 SGHDT, CDR2 YYEEEE. V shed 4 bases and J 4 bases; nucleotides not matched to a gene: 5.

This clone was observed a handful of times. The chain recombines TRBV28 with TRBJ2-7; the match to TRBD2 covers 7 bases. Germline V lookup: CDR1 MDHEN, CDR2 SYDVKM. Losses at the gene ends were 6 bases for V and 4 bases for J; bases not matched to a gene: 12. The CDR3 has 15 amino acids. CDR3: CASSPQRGTGYEQYF. In nucleotides, the CDR3 is TGTGCCAGCAGCCCCCAGCGGGGAACCGGTTACGAGCAGTACTTC.

The chain has TRBV4-3 and TRBJ2-1; 10 bases agree with TRBD1. J lost 8 bases, V lost 8 bases, and 6 bases had no gene match. The CDR3 is made up of 13 amino acids. CDR1 is LGHNA and CDR2 is YSLEER in the germline V gene. The CDR3 DNA sequence: TGCGCCAGCGGACTGACAGGGGGCGATGAGCAGTTCTTC. This codes for CASGLTGGDEQFF.

The rearrangement joins TRBV30 to TRBJ1-2, with unresolved D. The ends were cut back, 1 base at V and 5 bases at J, with 8 bases in the middle. The CDR3 spans 12 residues. CDR1 and CDR2 from the germline V gene are GTSNPN and SVGIG (reference sequence). The CDR3 DNA reads TGTGCCTGGAGTGGAGGGCGGTATGGCTACACCTTC. Protein product: CAWSGGRYGYTF.

This clone was observed a single time. This sequence joins TRBV10-1 and TRBJ1-4; 7 nucleotides align to TRBD1. The V gene end was trimmed by 8 bases and the J gene end by 8 bases; junction bases not matched to a gene: 8. This CDR3 comprises 13 residues. The V gene's germline CDR1 is WNHNN and CDR2 SYGVQD (reference sequence). The CDR3 loop is CASSRGQDEKLFF. The CDR3 DNA sequence: TGCGCCAGCTCTCGAGGACAGGACGAAAAACTGTTTTTT.

A few counts support this clone. The rearrangement joins TRBV19 to TRBJ1-2, with TRBD1 matching 8 bases. Germline V gene data show CDR1 as LNHDA and CDR2 as SQIVND (reference sequence). J lost 9 bases, V lost 4 bases, and 7 bases had no gene match. This CDR3 spans 13 amino acids. For the CDR3, the DNA is TGTGCCAGTAGTAGGGGACAGGAAGGGAGCTACACCTTC. This codes for CASSRGQEGSYTF.

The chain combines TRBV19 with TRBJ2-6; the D gene is possibly TRBD2 (6 bases). V gave up 5 bases and J gave up 4 bases, with 15 bases separating them. The germline gives CDR1 LNHDA, CDR2 SQIVND (reference sequence). The CDR3 extends over 16 amino acids. CDR3 loop: CASSPPGGAGANVLTF. Written as DNA, the CDR3 is TGTGCCAGTAGTCCCCCAGGAGGGGCCGGGGCCAACGTCCTGACTTTC.

This clone occurred a few times. The chain couples TRBV7-3 to TRBJ2-5; 8 bases align to TRBD2. In germline, CDR1 is SGHTA, CDR2 FQGTGA. V lost 8 bases, J lost 5 bases, and 7 bases stayed unmatched. This CDR3 contains 13 residues. The DNA for the CDR3 is TGTGCCAGCGGGACTAGTGATGGGGAGACCCAGTACTTC. Translated, it gives CASGTSDGETQYF. Drawing the rest from reference TRBV7-3 and TRBJ2-5, the complete variable domain is GAGVSQTPSNKVTEKGKYVELRCDPISGHTALYWYRQSLGQGPEFLIYFQGTGAADDSGLPNDRFFAVRPEGSVSTLKIQRTERGDSAVYLCASGTSDGETQYFGPGTRLLVL.

This clone was picked up one time. This chain connects TRBV7-8 to TRBJ2-5; no clear D gene. Germline CDR1 SGHVS, CDR2 FQNEAQ. This CDR3 region has 14 residues. V lost 5 bases, J lost 1 base, and 11 bases lay in between. This chain's CDR3 is CASSPRRSQETQYF. In DNA, the CDR3 is TGTGCCAGCAGCCCGAGACGGAGCCAAGAGACCCAGTACTTC.

This clone appeared a few times. The chain carries TRBV30 and TRBJ1-2; 9 nucleotides agree with TRBD1. The CDR3 is 14 amino acids. V dropped 3 bases and J dropped 8; count of bases not matched to a gene: 10. Germline assignment: CDR1 GTSNPN and CDR2 SVGIG (reference sequence). The DNA for the CDR3 is TGTGCCTGGAGCGCTACAGGGGGCACTGAGGGCTACACCTTC. It translates to CAWSATGGTEGYTF.

The rearrangement links TRBV28 to TRBJ1-3; 7 nucleotides agree with TRBD1. CDR3 size: 18 residues. CDR1 and CDR2 from the germline V gene are MDHEN and SYDVKM. The ends lost 6 bases at V and 0 bases at J; junction bases unmatched: 14. The CDR3 loop is CASRPGTDPFPSGNTIYF. The CDR3 nucleotides read TGTGCCAGCAGACCCGGGACAGATCCCTTCCCCTCTGGAAACACCATATATTTT. Full variable domain (remainder filled in from reference TRBV28 and TRBJ1-3): DVKVTQSSRYLVKRTGEKVFLECVQDMDHENMFWYRQDPGLGLRLIYFSYDVKMKEKGDIPEGYSVSREKKERFSLILESASTNQTSMYLCASRPGTDPFPSGNTIYFGEGSWLTVV.

The chain employs TRBV19 and TRBJ2-5; TRBD2 matches at 13 bases. The CDR3 length is 16 residues. Losses at the gene ends were 4 bases for V and 4 bases for J; bases not matched to a gene: 6. Germline loops: CDR1 LNHDA, CDR2 SQIVND (reference sequence). The CDR3 is CASSTRLAGGGETQYF. CDR3 coding DNA: TGTGCCAGTAGTACACGACTAGCGGGGGGAGGAGAGACCCAGTACTTC.

The chain employs TRBV18 and TRBJ1-1; no clear D. This CDR3 has 15 amino acids. The V and J ends lost 3 bases and 5 bases respectively, with 16 bases between them. The germline gives CDR1 KGHSH, CDR2 LQKENI. The CDR3, as DNA: TGTGCCAGCTCACCCCCGAGAGCGTCGGGTACTGAAGCTTTCTTT. Translated, it gives CASSPPRASGTEAFF. The entire variable domain, with the rest obtained from reference TRBV18 and TRBJ1-1, is as follows: NAGVMQNPRHLVRRRGQEARLRCSPMKGHSHVYWYRQLPEEGLKFMVYLQKENIIDESGMPKERFSAEFPKEGPSILRIQQVVRGDSAAYFCASSPPRASGTEAFFGQGTRLTVV.

V is TRBV30 and J is TRBJ1-2; TRBD1 might be the D (5 bases). From germline, CDR1 is GTSNPN and CDR2 SVGIG (reference sequence). Between the trimmed V and J ends, which lost 4 bases and 3 bases, there was a span of 12 bases. The CDR3 has 13 amino acids. The CDR3 bases are TGTGCCTGGACGCAGGGCCCGGACTATGGCTACACCTTC. This gives the protein CAWTQGPDYGYTF.

The chain joins TRBV7-9 to TRBJ1-2; D is uncertain. The germline V gene has CDR1 SEHNR and CDR2 FQNEAQ (reference sequence). Trimming pared 1 base from V and 4 bases from J, leaving 10 bases between. The CDR3 spans 14 residues. Here the CDR3 DNA reads TGTGCCAGCAGCTTAGTCCCAGGCGTCTATGGCTACACCTTC. Its translation: CASSLVPGVYGYTF.

The CDR3 sequence is CASSEGGREDWSYNSPLHF. CDR3 bases: TGTGCCAGCAGTGAAGGTGGAAGGGAGGATTGGTCCTATAATTCACCCCTCCACTTT. This chain uses TRBV2 with TRBJ1-6; no clear D. Germline values: CDR1 SNHLY, CDR2 FYNNEI. This CDR3 contains 19 residues. V lost 1 base to trimming and J lost 1 base, with 17 bases between them.

In this sample, this clone turned up a few times. The V gene is TRBV7-2, the J gene TRBJ2-2, with 8 bases identical to TRBD1. Germline-derived CDR1 and CDR2 are SGHTA and FQGNSA. The CDR3 is 15 amino acids. Germline trimming cut 5 bases from V and 2 bases from J; bases unmatched to any gene: 4. CDR3 region: CASSPGGANTGELFF. Here the CDR3 DNA reads TGTGCCAGCAGCCCAGGGGGCGCAAACACCGGGGAGCTGTTTTTT. Supplemented by reference TRBV7-2 and TRBJ2-2, the full variable domain reads GAGVSQSPSNKVTEKGKDVELRCDPISGHTALYWYRQSLGQGLEFLIYFQGNSAPDKSGLPSDRFSAERTGGSVSTLTIQRTQQEDSAVYLCASSPGGANTGELFFGEGSRLTVL.

The rearrangement uses TRBV4-3 and TRBJ2-5, with 7 bases that match TRBD2. Gene TRBJ2-7 matches the end of the DNA better, so the J call may be wrong. This CDR3 is built from 18 residues. In germline, CDR1 is LGHNA, CDR2 YSLEER. As DNA, the CDR3 is TGCGCCAGCAGCCAAGATCGGGGACGGGGGGACCGCTCCTACGAGCAGTACTTC. Amino acid sequence: CASSQDRGRGDRSYEQYF.

The J gene is TRBJ2-5, the V gene TRBV7-9; 7 bases align to TRBD1. There are 15 residues in the CDR3. V lost 3 bases and J lost 5; bases outside the gene matches: 9. The germline gives CDR1 SEHNR, CDR2 FQNEAQ (reference sequence). The CDR3: CASSLIEGAGETQYF. Here the CDR3 DNA reads TGTGCCAGCAGCTTGATTGAGGGGGCAGGGGAGACCCAGTACTTC. Together with reference TRBV7-9 and TRBJ2-5, the CDR3 gives the full variable domain: DTGVSQNPRHKITKRGQNVTFRCDPISEHNRLYWYRQTLGQGPEFLTYFQNEAQLEKSRLLSDRFSAERPKGSFSTLEIQRTEQGDSAMYLCASSLIEGAGETQYFGPGTRLLVL.

This chain connects TRBV30 to TRBJ2-5, with TRBD1 matching over 8 bases. With the DNA end fitting TRBJ2-7 better, the J assignment may be wrong. The germline V gene encodes CDR1 GTSNPN and CDR2 SVGIG (reference sequence). The CDR3 loop spans 13 amino acids. The CDR3 is CAWSVQGGYEQYF. CDR3 DNA sequence: TGTGCCTGGAGTGTACAGGGGGGTTACGAGCAGTACTTC.

This clone was observed a handful of times. CDR3: CASSLDGLTDYGYTF. The DNA of the CDR3 is TGTGCCAGCAGCTTAGATGGGCTGACGGACTATGGCTACACCTTC. This chain connects TRBV7-8 to TRBJ1-2; D unresolved. Germline assignment: CDR1 SGHVS and CDR2 FQNEAQ. The CDR3 length is 15 residues. V was shortened by 1 base and J by 3 bases, with 12 bases between the two germline ends.

This clone was observed a few times. The chain has TRBV7-8 and TRBJ1-5; possibly TRBD1 for D (5 bases). Germline V lookup: CDR1 SGHVS, CDR2 FQNEAQ. The CDR3 has 15 residues. The V end was cut by 2 bases, the J end by 1 base, with 9 bases between. This chain's CDR3 is CASSLWGESNQPQHF. CDR3 nucleotide sequence: TGTGCCAGCAGCTTATGGGGGGAGAGCAATCAGCCCCAGCATTTT.

This clone has a handful of counts. The V gene is TRBV9, the J gene TRBJ2-3, with 9 bases identical to TRBD2. The CDR3 totals 16 residues. The ends lost 0 bases at V and 3 bases at J; junction bases unmatched: 5. Germline CDR1 is SGDLS and CDR2 is YYNGEE. CDR3 protein: CASSVGGSGGTDTQYF. The CDR3 coding sequence is TGTGCCAGCAGCGTAGGGGGCAGCGGGGGGACAGATACGCAGTATTTT.

This clone was counted a few times. This chain joins TRBV4-3 and TRBJ2-7; 10 bases map to TRBD2. This CDR3 contains 14 residues. J was trimmed by 5 bases and V by 5 bases; bases with no gene match: 6. The germline CDR1 and CDR2 sequences are LGHNA and YSLEER. CDR3 DNA sequence: TGCGCCAGCAGCTCAACTAGCGGGGTGAACGAGCAGTACTTC. This translates into CASSSTSGVNEQYF.

This sequence joins TRBV6-6 and TRBJ2-2; D is perhaps TRBD1 (6 bases). The CDR3 consists of 16 residues. Germline loops: CDR1 MNHNY, CDR2 SVGAGI (reference sequence). Trimming removed 5 bases from V and 4 bases from J, with 17 bases in between. The CDR3 region is CASSPLPGTLTGELFF. As DNA, the CDR3 is TGTGCCAGCAGTCCCCTTCCCGGGACACTCACCGGGGAGCTGTTTTTT.

The genes are TRBV2 and TRBJ2-2, with 11 nucleotides matching TRBD1. The CDR3 consists of 14 residues. Germline values: CDR1 SNHLY, CDR2 FYNNEI. After removal of 7 bases from V and 5 bases from J, the junction contained 3 bases not matched to a gene. CDR3 sequence reads: CASKGQGGTGELFF. DNA of the CDR3: TGTGCCAGCAAGGGACAGGGGGGAACCGGGGAGCTGTTTTTT.

This chain links TRBV10-3 with TRBJ1-1; 8 bases are shared with TRBD1. The CDR3 totals 14 residues. CDR1 ENHRY and CDR2 SYGVKD come from the germline V gene. After removal of 7 bases from V and 1 base from J, the junction contained 5 bases not matched to a gene. Here the CDR3 reads CAITRQGTNTEAFF. Here the CDR3 DNA reads TGTGCCATCACACGACAGGGGACGAACACTGAAGCTTTCTTT.

This clone is a singleton in its sample. The genes are TRBV18 and TRBJ2-5, with a weak D call TRBD2 (5 bases). Per the germline V gene, CDR1 is KGHSH and CDR2 is LQKENI. Trimming took off 0 bases at V and 5 bases at J, with 7 bases between the two ends. This CDR3 contains 13 residues. The CDR3 sequence is CASSPPDLETQYF. In DNA, the CDR3 is TGTGCCAGCTCACCACCGGACTTGGAGACCCAGTACTTC.